This T cell receptor beta chain was retrieved from a study of brain T cells in children with intractable seizures. Assay: immunoSEQ multiplex PCR; the TCRdb copy retains only in-frame clones and omits some. The profile shows around 38,000 clones, roughly 90% of them singletons. This CDR3 is built from 15 residues. Germline CDR1 SGHKS, CDR2 YYEKEE (reference sequence). V dropped 6 bases and J dropped 5 bases, with 18 bases sitting between them. The input for sequencing was peripheral blood, taken at surgery. The receptor's source is a girl aged 2-10 years with tuberous sclerosis and intractable seizures. The chain employs TRBV5-5 and TRBJ1-5; D call uncertain. CDR3 sequence: CASTPRVPSDQPQHF. DNA of the CDR3: TGTGCCAGCACCCCCCGGGTACCCTCTGATCAGCCCCAGCATTTT.